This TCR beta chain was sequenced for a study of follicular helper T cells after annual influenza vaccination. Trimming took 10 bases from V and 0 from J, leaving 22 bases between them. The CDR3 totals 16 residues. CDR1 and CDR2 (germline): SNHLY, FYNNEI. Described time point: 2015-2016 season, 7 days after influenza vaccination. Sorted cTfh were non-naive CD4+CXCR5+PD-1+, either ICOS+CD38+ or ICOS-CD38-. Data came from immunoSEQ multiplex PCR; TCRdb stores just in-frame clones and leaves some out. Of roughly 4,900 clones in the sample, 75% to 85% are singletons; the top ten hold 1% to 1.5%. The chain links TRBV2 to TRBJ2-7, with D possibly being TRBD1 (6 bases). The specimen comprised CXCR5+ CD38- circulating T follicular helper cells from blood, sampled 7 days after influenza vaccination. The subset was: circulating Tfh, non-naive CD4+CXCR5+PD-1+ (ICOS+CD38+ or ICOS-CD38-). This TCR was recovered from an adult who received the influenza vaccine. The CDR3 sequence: CAISTGHSSISYEQYF. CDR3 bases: TGTGCCATCTCTACGGGACACTCCTCGATCTCCTACGAGCAGTACTTC.